Sequencing of this T cell receptor (beta chain) was carried out in a study of vaccination and CD4 T cells after COVID-19 (dated by TCRdb to the early 2020s). With regard to the full study: Convalescent patients had a positive SARS-CoV-2 result on nasal swab PCR, and of these patients, nine had mild disease and one had severe disease. Post-COVID blood samples from convalescent patients were collected a median of roughly 100 days after diagnosis, with a range of roughly 35 to 180 days. Control cultures used a CEFX viral epitope pool as positive control, an HIV-1 Nef peptide pool as negative control, or no peptide. Post-vaccine blood samples were obtained a median of around 67 days after the second vaccine dose, with a range of roughly 14 to 241 days. In the convalescent cohort there were six males and four females, among whom were two Hispanic individuals, seven Caucasians, two Asians and one multiracial person. Culture stimuli were overlapping spike peptide pools from SARS-CoV-2 and from the common cold coronaviruses HCoV-NL63, HCoV-OC43 and HCoV-229E. Each participant got two doses of either the Pfizer-BioNTech BNT162b2 vaccine (n=8) or the Moderna mRNA-1273 vaccine (n=2). In ten to eleven COVID-19 convalescent patients and a handful of infection-naive healthy vaccine recipients, researchers compared the spike-specific CD4+ TCR repertoire from before mRNA vaccination with the repertoire from after. Broader findings and caveats from the paper: Of the vaccine-specific clones in convalescent patients, 304 of 307, or nearly all, reacted only to SARS-CoV-2 spike and did not cross-react with common cold coronaviruses. The median number of SARS-CoV-2-reactive clonotypes rose from 20 to 25 after infection to a few dozen after vaccination, but the change was not significant. In convalescent patients, a median 86.3% of post-vaccine SARS-CoV-2-reactive clones were detected only after vaccination, suggesting vaccine-specific priming. The number of convalescent patients in the study was relatively small, and the study did not examine early timepoints following natural infection.

Libraries were built with PCR. TCR sequencing of DNA from cultured CD4+ T cells used the Oncomine TCR Beta short-read assay at the Johns Hopkins FTIC core. Genomic DNA was extracted from the cultured CD4+ T cells with the QIAamp micro DNA kit. Oncomine TCR Beta libraries from cultured CD4+ T cells were pooled using unique dual indexes and sequenced on an Illumina iSeq 100. Regarding the original processing steps: Non-productive sequences were removed, and CDR3s that did not start with C, did not end with F or W, or were shorter than 7 amino acids were discarded. The MANAFEST web application was used to identify antigen-specific clonotypes by comparing peptide-stimulated wells against reference wells and other culture wells. For a clone to be called positive, the clone needed an FDR below 0.05, an odds ratio above 5, and a productive frequency above 0.1% in at least two of three replicate wells. Cross-reactive clonotypes were defined as significantly expanded in both SARS-CoV-2 spike wells and at least one common cold coronavirus spike condition. CDR3 homology was assessed with Levenshtein distances (stringdist) and unrooted phylogenetic trees (ape) in R version 3.6.1. TCRdb took the public reads, trimmed them with fastp at Q25, ran MiXCR for clone calling and kept in-frame beta chains. Every CDR3 protein is listed once, alongside the most common genes and DNA of its rows. The V and J calls, along with clone size, are taken from TCRdb and not from the paper's own processing. The sample table lists more than 13,000 distinct CDR3 sequences, about 50% of them with a count of one. Roughly 4.8% of the sample comes from the top ten.

What this sample's treatment or condition label stands for: roughly nine-day PBMC culture with coronavirus spike peptide pools or control peptides (ViraFEST assay). To expand antigen-specific T cells with peptide pools and then pick out the expanded clonotypes through TCR sequencing, the study relied on the ViraFEST assay. The positive SARS-CoV-2 PCR tests of the convalescent patients were dated from March to December 2020, before the Alpha, Beta and Delta variants emerged in the United States. Each well held 1.5 million to 2.5 million PBMCs cultured with roughly 10 ug/ml peptide pools in IMDM containing 5% human AB serum and 9 to 10 IU/ml IL-2. Half of the culture medium was replaced with fresh IL-2-containing medium on days 3 and 7. Once the cells had been in culture for 9 to 10 days, the EasySep CD4+ T cell isolation kit was used to isolate CD4+ T cells by negative selection. Ficoll-Paque Plus gradient centrifugation was used to isolate PBMCs from whole blood, and the isolated PBMCs were then either used fresh or cryopreserved at -140C. Each culture condition was generally run in triplicate wells.

V is cut by 8 bases and J by 8 bases, and the space between the germline ends is 24 bases. Per the germline V gene (reference sequence), MNHEY is the CDR1 and SMNVEV is the CDR2. The CDR3 covers 15 residues, taking in both the cysteine and the phenylalanine. The read is trimmed to its CDR3 DNA, 45 bases read in frame from base 1. About this clonotype: Its antigen is still unknown. One base away there is no much larger clone; base qualities are not given.

This receptor was taken from a human donor who had recovered from COVID-19. The sequence links TRBV27 to TRBJ1-1, with the D segment identity uncertain. The specimen comprised CD4+ T cells from blood, cultured in vitro, sampled before SARS-CoV-2 vaccination. The CDR3 protein is CASALIESWSTEAFF. The nucleotides read TGTGCCAGCGCCCTAATAGAATCCTGGAGCACCGAAGCTTTCTTT.